Below are 22 T cell receptor beta chains sequenced from a single sample in a study of blood T cell repertoires in COVID-19 (dated by TCRdb to the early 2020s). The protocol used for the library was the immunoSEQ multiplex PCR assay. The table was pulled from immuneACCESS by TCRdb, which kept in-frame rearrangements only. Such tables lose some clones; where checked, under half of the loss comes from unresolved V genes, and the rest has no known cause. The sample data list some 260,000 clones, and 70% to 90% of these were observed just once. Around 3% of the sample is in the top ten clones. Sequencing used peripheral blood. Receptors originate from a young man with active or convalescent COVID-19.

The chain is built from TRBV2 and TRBJ2-2; 10 nucleotides agree with TRBD2. After removal of 9 bases from V and 5 bases from J, the junction contained 6 bases not matched to a gene. The CDR3 sequence is 14 residues long. Germline V CDR1 and CDR2: SNHLY, FYNNEI. CDR3 amino acids: CASLAGEGTGELFF. For the CDR3, the DNA is TGTGCCAGTCTAGCGGGAGAAGGAACCGGGGAGCTGTTTTTT.

The chain is built from TRBV13 and TRBJ1-2; 10 nucleotides match TRBD1. Germline loops: CDR1 PRHDT, CDR2 FYEKMQ (reference sequence). After removal of 3 bases from V and 5 bases from J, the junction contained 3 bases not matched to a gene. The CDR3 runs 14 residues. The CDR3 sequence: CASSLDRGRYGYTF. Here the CDR3 DNA reads TGTGCCAGCAGCTTGGACAGGGGGAGGTATGGCTACACCTTC.

The chain combines TRBV28 with TRBJ1-5, with D possibly matching TRBD1 (5 bases). Per germline, CDR1 MDHEN and CDR2 SYDVKM. Between the trimmed V and J ends, which lost 7 bases and 2 bases, there was a span of 9 bases. This CDR3 has 13 amino acids. The CDR3 DNA reads TGTGCCAGCACTAGGGGTGGCAATCAGCCCCAGCATTTT. Its translation is CASTRGGNQPQHF.

The chain recombines TRBV5-1 with TRBJ2-5; 9 bases align to TRBD2. Germline CDR1 SGHRS, CDR2 YFSETQ. The CDR3 has 16 residues. The ends lost 0 bases at V and 3 bases at J; junction bases unmatched: 6. The CDR3 DNA is TGCGCCAGCAGCTTGGTAGCTAGCGGGAAAAAAGAGACCCAGTACTTC. It specifies CASSLVASGKKETQYF.

As regards this clone: One junction end does not reproduce the germline sequence, and a read error may be involved. The rearrangement uses TRBV14 and TRBJ2-7, with TRBD2 matching over 7 bases. This CDR3 spans 16 amino acids. Looked up from germline, CDR1 is SGHDN and CDR2 is FVKESK. The CDR3 bases are TGTGCCAGCAGTCAAGCGGGAAGACTATCCTCCTACGAGCAGTACTTC. Its translation: CASSQAGRLSSYEQYF.

The chain has TRBV6-6 and TRBJ2-5; 7 nucleotides line up with TRBD1. Trimming took 6 bases from V and 2 from J; bases not matched to a gene: 9. The CDR3 sequence is 15 residues long. Germline V gene lookup returns CDR1 MNHNY and CDR2 SVGAGI (reference sequence). In DNA, the CDR3 is TGTGCCAGCAGACCCCCGGGACAGCCACAAGAGACCCAGTACTTC. Protein: CASRPPGQPQETQYF.

This clone has a single count. The chain is built from TRBV30 and TRBJ1-2, with D uncertain. V lost 0 bases and J lost 13, with 15 bases in between. Germline V gives CDR1 GTSNPN, CDR2 SVGIG (reference sequence). The CDR3 has 12 residues. The DNA of the CDR3 is TGTGCCTGGAGTGTACTAGGACCAGCACCCACCTTC. It specifies CAWSVLGPAPTF.

This chain joins TRBV4-2 and TRBJ1-6; TRBD1 agrees at 12 bases. The V gene end was trimmed by 4 bases and the J gene end by 10 bases; junction bases not matched to a gene: 11. CDR1 and CDR2 (germline): LGHNA, YNFKEQ. This CDR3 comprises 17 residues. The DNA for the CDR3 is TGTGCCAGCAGCCCCCCAGCCTGGGACAGGGGGCGATCACCCCTCCACTTT. Its translation is CASSPPAWDRGRSPLHF.

The V gene is TRBV18, the J gene TRBJ2-1; D gene uncertain. CDR1 is KGHSH and CDR2 is LQKENI in the germline V gene. The V and J ends lost 4 bases and 4 bases respectively, with 8 bases between them. CDR3 length: 13 amino acids. CDR3 DNA sequence: TGTGCCAGCTCACGACTTCCTTACAATGAGCAGTTCTTC. The encoded protein is CASSRLPYNEQFF.

This chain joins TRBV7-2 and TRBJ1-5, with D hard to call. CDR1 is SGHTA and CDR2 is FQGNSA in the germline V gene. V was shortened by 0 bases and J by 0 bases, with 6 bases between the two germline ends. The CDR3 sequence is 15 residues long. The DNA of the CDR3 is TGTGCCAGCAGCTTAGCGAGTAGTAGCAATCAGCCCCAGCATTTT. This encodes CASSLASSSNQPQHF. Drawing the rest from reference TRBV7-2 and TRBJ1-5, the complete variable domain is GAGVSQSPSNKVTEKGKDVELRCDPISGHTALYWYRQSLGQGLEFLIYFQGNSAPDKSGLPSDRFSAERTGGSVSTLTIQRTQQEDSAVYLCASSLASSSNQPQHFGDGTRLSIL.

This chain joins TRBV6-4 and TRBJ1-1; D is undetermined. Trimming stripped 2 bases from V and 4 bases from J, with 8 bases between. Germline CDR1 MRHNA, CDR2 SNTAGT. The CDR3 runs to 13 residues. The CDR3 DNA reads TGTGCCAGCAGTGACCGGAGGAGCACTGAAGCTTTCTTT. Translated: CASSDRRSTEAFF.

This chain connects TRBV5-4 to TRBJ2-7; D remains ambiguous. Trimming cost V 0 bases and J 1 base, with 5 bases left between them. The CDR3 totals 13 residues. Germline-derived CDR1 and CDR2 are SGHNT and YYREEE (reference sequence). The CDR3 DNA reads as TGTGCCAGCAGCTTGGGCCAGTCCTACGAGCAGTACTTC. This translates into CASSLGQSYEQYF.

This sequence joins TRBV6-4 and TRBJ2-3; D not resolved. The CDR3 consists of 13 residues. The V end was cut by 2 bases, the J end by 6 bases, with 9 bases between. Germline assignment: CDR1 MRHNA and CDR2 SNTAGT. CDR3 region: CASSDRVADTQYF. CDR3 DNA sequence: TGTGCCAGCAGTGACCGGGTGGCGGATACGCAGTATTTT.

This clone was counted only a few times. This sequence joins TRBV28 and TRBJ1-3; 8 bases align to TRBD1. Germline V gene sequence: CDR1 MDHEN, CDR2 SYDVKM. The CDR3 contains 14 residues. Trimming cost V 5 bases and J 4 bases; bases outside gene matches: 4. CDR3 sequence (DNA): TGTGCCAGCAGTACCAGGGACAGGGGAAACACCATATATTTT. This codes for CASSTRDRGNTIYF.

The J gene is TRBJ1-6, the V gene TRBV25-1; 10 bases are a match to TRBD1. Germline V gene sequence: CDR1 MGHDK, CDR2 SYGVNS. This CDR3 is built from 15 residues. Germline trimming cut 5 bases from V and 9 bases from J; bases unmatched to any gene: 7. The DNA of the CDR3 is TGTGCCAGCAGTCCTAGGGACAGGGGAAGTTCACCCCTCCACTTT. Amino acids: CASSPRDRGSSPLHF.

The chain recombines TRBV7-3 with TRBJ2-3; 9 bases are a match to TRBD2. The germline V gene encodes CDR1 SGHTA and CDR2 FQGTGA. V shed 5 bases and J 0 bases; nucleotides not matched to a gene: 9. The CDR3 extends over 17 amino acids. This chain's CDR3 is CASSRFDTSGSTDTQYF. CDR3 sequence (DNA): TGTGCCAGCAGCCGGTTCGATACTAGCGGGAGCACAGATACGCAGTATTTT. Full variable domain (missing parts from reference TRBV7-3 and TRBJ2-3): GAGVSQTPSNKVTEKGKYVELRCDPISGHTALYWYRQSLGQGPEFLIYFQGTGAADDSGLPNDRFFAVRPEGSVSTLKIQRTERGDSAVYLCASSRFDTSGSTDTQYFGPGTRLTVL.

CDR3 DNA: TGTGCCAGAAGCTTTTGTCAATGGGACAGCAATTCCCAGCAGTACTTC. This sequence encodes CARSFCQWDSNSQQYF. The chain is built from TRBV5-3 and TRBJ2-7; 7 bases map to TRBD1. TRBV5-3 carries the ORF label, with uncertain function. There are 16 residues in the CDR3. J lost 8 bases, V lost 2 bases, and 16 bases had no gene match.

V gene TRBV5-4 combines with J gene TRBJ1-3; TRBD1 aligns across 10 bases. With 4 bases clipped from V and 2 bases from J, the junction kept 3 bases outside the gene matches. The CDR3 has 15 amino acids. CDR1 and CDR2 (germline): SGHNT, YYREEE (reference sequence). CDR3 residues: CASSLDRGAGNTIYF. In DNA form, the CDR3 reads TGTGCCAGCAGCCTGGACAGGGGGGCTGGAAACACCATATATTTT.

This chain links TRBV6-2 or TRBV6-3 with TRBJ2-5; 8 bases line up with TRBD2. The junction had 8 bases not matched to a gene; V was cut back by 5 bases and J by 6 bases. There are 14 residues in the CDR3. Germline V lookup: CDR1 MNHEY, CDR2 SVGEGT. In nucleotides, the CDR3 is TGTGCCAGCAGTGGGCGGGGGGCAACGAAGACCCAGTACTTC. Translation gives CASSGRGATKTQYF.

Comment on this clone: A read error may produce the germline difference seen at one junction end. DNA of the CDR3: TGTGCTAGCAGCTTAGGAGGGTACGAGACCCAGTACTTC. It codes for CASSLGGYETQYF. The chain is built from TRBV7-7 and TRBJ2-5; a possible D gene is TRBD2 (6 bases). From germline, CDR1 is SSHAT and CDR2 FNYEAQ (reference sequence). The CDR3 covers 13 residues. Full variable domain (outside the CDR3, taken from reference TRBV7-7 and TRBJ2-5): GAGVSQSPRYKVTKRGQDVTLRCDPISSHATLYWYQQALGQGPEFLTYFNYEAQPDKSGLPSDRFSAERPEGSISTLTIQRTEQRDSAMYRCASSLGGYETQYFGPGTRLLVL.

The genes are TRBV6-1 and TRBJ2-7; maybe TRBD2 (5 bases). Per the germline V gene, CDR1 is MNHNS and CDR2 is SASEGT. The CDR3 totals 13 residues. Trimming removed 3 bases at V and 0 bases at J, with 6 bases between. CDR3 coding DNA: TGTGCCAGCAGTGAGGGGAGCTCCTACGAGCAGTACTTC. This encodes CASSEGSSYEQYF.

The chain carries TRBV3-1 (or the pseudogene TRBV3-2) and TRBJ2-1; the match to TRBD2 covers 7 bases. J was trimmed by 6 bases and V by 3 bases; bases with no gene match: 2. In germline, CDR1 is LGHDT, CDR2 YNNKEL (reference sequence). The CDR3 is 13 residues long. The CDR3, as DNA: TGTGCCAGCAGCCAGGGACTACCCAATGAGCAGTTCTTC. Translating gives CASSQGLPNEQFF.